The 2 T cell receptor beta chains in this list originate from one sample, sequenced in a study of identical twins. TCRdb reanalysed the 5' RACE reads using MiXCR and keeps one entry per CDR3 protein. Of under 1 million distinct CDR3 sequences listed, about 12% were seen once; the top ten hold roughly 1.5%. These data were also reused for a study on yellow fever vaccine responses in identical twins.

The sample was PBMCs. The receptor set was obtained from a woman aged 18-29 years in good health.

This chain uses TRBV5-5 with TRBJ2-1; TRBD1 matches at 9 bases. V gave up 4 bases and J gave up 5 bases; unmatched junction bases: 10. The CDR3 has 16 residues. Germline V gene sequence: CDR1 SGHKS, CDR2 YYEKEE (reference sequence). CDR3 in amino acids: CASSNWGQGINNEQFF. The CDR3 DNA reads as TGTGCCAGCAGCAACTGGGGACAGGGTATCAACAATGAGCAGTTCTTC.

The V call is TRBV6-1, the J call TRBJ2-7, with TRBD1 matching 12 bases. Germline CDR1 and CDR2: MNHNS and SASEGT. The CDR3 has 15 amino acids. V shed 6 bases and J 6 bases; nucleotides not matched to a gene: 9. The CDR3 sequence is CASSRLRDRGLEQYF. DNA for the CDR3: TGTGCCAGCAGCCGCCTCCGGGACAGGGGGCTCGAGCAGTACTTC.